This TCR beta chain appears in the sequencing data of a study of control samples from healthy donors and cancer patients. The CDR3 is 14 amino acids. V lost 6 bases, J lost 2 bases, and 7 bases stayed unmatched. CDR1 is SGHNT and CDR2 is YYREEE in the germline V gene (reference sequence). Only in-frame clones appear in the TCRdb table, and some are missing; sequencing was by immunoSEQ multiplex PCR. The sample lists tens of thousands of clones; 65% to 85% were seen once. The V and J genes are TRBV5-4 and TRBJ2-7; 8 nucleotides align to TRBD1. The clonotype originates from a man between 60 and 75 years old in good health. Material: blood. Here the CDR3 DNA reads TGTGCCAGCACCGAACAGGGGGGTCCCTACGAGCAGTACTTC. Its protein is CASTEQGGPYEQYF.